These 32 T cell receptor beta chains came from one sample sequenced in a study of blood T cell repertoires in COVID-19. Generated by immunoSEQ multiplex PCR, the TCRdb table keeps only in-frame clones and is missing some. Of about 200,000 clones listed, about 87% are singletons. Sequenced: peripheral blood. The source of these receptors is a man aged 55 to 70 with acute or convalescent COVID-19.

V is TRBV2 and J is TRBJ1-3; 11 nucleotides agree with TRBD1. The CDR3 extends over 16 amino acids. The trim removed 6 bases at V and 4 bases at J, leaving 8 bases unmatched. The germline V gene encodes CDR1 SNHLY and CDR2 FYNNEI. The CDR3 nucleotides read TGTGCCAGCAGAGCAGGACAGGGGGCGGGCGGAAACACCATATATTTT. Translated: CASRAGQGAGGNTIYF.

The V gene is TRBV28, the J gene TRBJ1-5, with D perhaps TRBD1 (6 bases). Per the germline V gene, CDR1 is MDHEN and CDR2 is SYDVKM. This CDR3 is built from 14 residues. The V gene lost 1 base and the J gene lost 7 bases, with 11 bases spanning the gap. The CDR3 reads CASSLFGGGQPQHF. CDR3 sequence (DNA): TGTGCCAGCAGTTTATTTGGGGGGGGCCAGCCCCAGCATTTT.

Concerning this clone: A junction end diverges from the germline sequence, so it may reflect a read error. The rearrangement uses TRBV2 and TRBJ1-4; 8 bases align to TRBD1. Per the germline V gene, CDR1 is SNHLY and CDR2 is FYNNEI. This CDR3 has 13 amino acids. CDR3 nucleotide sequence: TGTGCCAGCAGTCGGACAGGGAATGGAAAACTGTTTTTT. Translating gives CASSRTGNGKLFF.

The chain recombines TRBV6-4 with TRBJ1-2; 10 nucleotides line up with TRBD1. The CDR3 runs 15 residues. Per germline, CDR1 MRHNA and CDR2 SNTAGT. Germline trimming cut 2 bases from V and 2 bases from J; bases unmatched to any gene: 2. CDR3 bases: TGTGCCAGCAGTGACCGGACAGGGGGAAACTATGGCTACACCTTC. It codes for CASSDRTGGNYGYTF.

The chain links TRBV29-1 to TRBJ2-1; 10 nucleotides match TRBD1. This CDR3 comprises 13 residues. Germline CDR1 reads SQVTM; CDR2 reads ANQGSEA. V lost 7 bases and J lost 8; bases outside the gene matches: 8. The CDR3 spells CSAKTGGMDEQFF. CDR3 DNA: TGCAGCGCGAAGACAGGGGGCATGGATGAGCAGTTCTTC.

J is TRBJ2-3 and V is TRBV6-5; D possibly corresponds to TRBD2 (6 bases). Germline assignment: CDR1 MNHEY and CDR2 SVGAGI. Trimming shortened V by 6 bases and J by 3 bases, and 10 bases separated the two germline ends. CDR3 length: 13 residues. The CDR3 DNA is TGTGCCAGCAGGGGTGGGGGGACAGATACGCAGTATTTT. It specifies CASRGGGTDTQYF.

The chain is built from TRBV14 and TRBJ1-2; maybe TRBD1 (6 bases). The CDR3 contains 13 residues. CDR1 is SGHDN and CDR2 is FVKESK in the germline V gene. Trimming stripped 6 bases from V and 8 bases from J, with 16 bases between. In nucleotides, the CDR3 is TGTGCCAGCAGACGGACAGTCGGAGAGGGCTACACCTTC. Its translation: CASRRTVGEGYTF.

This chain connects TRBV6-1 to TRBJ2-1, with D possibly being TRBD1 (5 bases). The CDR3 covers 17 residues. V dropped 0 bases and J dropped 3 bases, with 15 bases sitting between them. Germline V gene sequence: CDR1 MNHNS, CDR2 SASEGT. The CDR3, as DNA: TGTGCCAGCAGTGAAGCCCGAAGGACAAACGGCTACAATGAGCAGTTCTTC. This gives the protein CASSEARRTNGYNEQFF.

The CDR3 coding sequence is TGTGCCAGCAGTTTAGAAGCGTACAATGAGCAGTTCTTC. Amino acid sequence: CASSLEAYNEQFF. The rearrangement joins TRBV12-3 or TRBV12-4 to TRBJ2-1; D uncertain. The V and J ends lost 1 base and 4 bases respectively, with 5 bases between them. CDR3 length: 13 amino acids.

The chain links TRBV6-6 to TRBJ1-1, with 8 bases lining up with TRBD1. V trimming: 5 bases; J trimming: 0 bases; junction bases outside the gene matches: 8. Per the germline V gene, CDR1 is MNHNY and CDR2 is SVGAGI (reference sequence). The CDR3 has 16 residues. The CDR3 nucleotides are TGTGCCAGCAGTCGAAAGACAGGGGTTATGAACACTGAAGCTTTCTTT. Amino acid sequence: CASSRKTGVMNTEAFF.

The V gene is TRBV28, the J gene TRBJ2-7; 9 nucleotides agree with TRBD1. Germline CDR1 MDHEN, CDR2 SYDVKM. The CDR3 runs 15 residues. V lost 5 bases to trimming and J lost 2 bases; unmatched junction nucleotides: 7. The CDR3 sequence: CASSPPGQGAYEQYF. The CDR3 DNA sequence: TGTGCCAGCAGTCCTCCGGGACAGGGAGCCTACGAGCAGTACTTC.

This clone appeared a few times. V gene TRBV11-3 combines with J gene TRBJ2-1, with 7 nucleotides matching TRBD2. Germline trimming cut 1 base from V and 5 bases from J; bases unmatched to any gene: 8. CDR1 is SGHNT and CDR2 is YENEEA in the germline V gene. This CDR3 is built from 16 residues. The CDR3 nucleotides are TGTGCCAGCAGCTTAGTTGCTGGGGGGGGAAACAATGAGCAGTTCTTC. Translating it yields CASSLVAGGGNNEQFF. Complete variable domain (other parts from reference TRBV11-3 and TRBJ2-1): EAGVVQSPRYKIIEKKQPVAFWCNPISGHNTLYWYLQNLGQGPELLIRYENEEAVDDSQLPKDRFSAERLKGVDSTLKIQPAELGDSAVYLCASSLVAGGGNNEQFFGPGTRLTVL.

The rearrangement joins TRBV13 to TRBJ2-3, with 15 positions matching TRBD2. CDR1 is PRHDT and CDR2 is FYEKMQ in the germline V gene (reference sequence). Trimming took 0 bases from V and 0 from J; bases not matched to a gene: 10. This CDR3 has 21 residues. The CDR3 nucleotides read TGTGCCAGCAGCTTAGGCCTTGGGACTAGCGGGGGGCGCTCCAGCACAGATACGCAGTATTTT. Residues: CASSLGLGTSGGRSSTDTQYF.

The CDR3, as DNA: TGTGCCAGCAGTGAAATCCCTCCTCCTCTAAGCACAGATACGCAGTATTTT. This encodes CASSEIPPPLSTDTQYF. This chain joins TRBV6-1 and TRBJ2-3; no definite D call. Trimming stripped 2 bases from V and 0 bases from J, with 15 bases between. The CDR3 totals 17 residues. Germline assignment: CDR1 MNHNS and CDR2 SASEGT.

V gene TRBV9 combines with J gene TRBJ1-3; D is unclear. Per the germline V gene, CDR1 is SGDLS and CDR2 is YYNGEE. Trimming shortened V by 3 bases and J by 2 bases, and 12 bases separated the two germline ends. The CDR3 sequence is 15 residues long. The CDR3 nucleotides are TGTGCCAGCAGCGCCGCCGGGGAGACTGGAAACACCATATATTTT. Translation gives CASSAAGETGNTIYF.

This clone turned up a few times. This rearrangement joins TRBV12-2 to TRBJ1-2; the table's D call, TRBD1, has no DNA check behind it. TRBV12-2 is labeled a pseudogene. The CDR3 is 15 residues long. The CDR3 sequence: CASRLVPDRGGGYTF. The CDR3 nucleotides read TGTGCAAGTCGCTTAGTCCCGGACAGGGGTGGTGGCTACACCTTC.

The chain is built from TRBV6-5 and TRBJ2-7; 11 bases map to TRBD1. Trimming removed 6 bases from V and 5 bases from J; junction bases left unmatched: 6. This CDR3 has 14 residues. The germline CDR1 and CDR2 sequences are MNHEY and SVGAGI. For the CDR3, the DNA is TGTGCCAGCAGATGGACAGGGGGCAGGAACGAGCAGTACTTC. Translating it yields CASRWTGGRNEQYF.

The rearrangement links TRBV19 to TRBJ2-7; 8 positions agree with TRBD1. CDR1 LNHDA and CDR2 SQIVND come from the germline V gene (reference sequence). This CDR3 comprises 11 residues. V trimming: 9 bases; J trimming: 3 bases; junction bases outside the gene matches: 1. CDR3 loop: CASRGLYEQYF. The CDR3 DNA sequence: TGTGCCAGCAGGGGGCTCTACGAGCAGTACTTC.

V gene TRBV10-3 combines with J gene TRBJ2-4; D uncertain. Germline lookup yields CDR1 ENHRY and CDR2 SYGVKD. V gave up 8 bases and J gave up 0 bases, with 14 bases separating them. There are 15 residues in the CDR3. The CDR3 sequence: CAIEQDSLAKNIQYF. CDR3 DNA: TGTGCCATCGAACAAGATTCCCTAGCCAAAAACATTCAGTACTTC.

The chain has TRBV19 and TRBJ1-2; no firm D call. Trimming removed 1 base from V and 4 bases from J, with 10 bases in between. Germline CDR1 LNHDA, CDR2 SQIVND (reference sequence). The CDR3 runs 14 residues. The CDR3 region is CASSIGGSLYGYTF. DNA of the CDR3: TGTGCCAGTAGTATAGGTGGCAGTCTCTATGGCTACACCTTC. Variable domain in full (rest from reference TRBV19 and TRBJ1-2): DGGITQSPKYLFRKEGQNVTLSCEQNLNHDAMYWYRQDPGQGLRLIYYSQIVNDFQKGDIAEGYSVSREKKESFPLTVTSAQKNPTAFYLCASSIGGSLYGYTFGSGTRLTVV.

The CDR3 bases are TGTGCCAGCAGCTTAGGCCCAGGGCCCTACGAGCAGTACTTC. Its translation is CASSLGPGPYEQYF. V gene TRBV11-3 combines with J gene TRBJ2-7; D is perhaps TRBD1 (5 bases). V was shortened by 1 base and J by 2 bases, with 9 bases between the two germline ends. CDR3 length equals 14 residues. Germline assignment: CDR1 SGHNT and CDR2 YENEEA.

This clone has just one count. The rearrangement links TRBV6-4 to TRBJ2-1, with TRBD2 identical over 7 bases. Looked up from germline, CDR1 is MRHNA and CDR2 is SNTAGT. There are 14 residues in the CDR3. With V trimmed by 5 bases and J by 5 bases, 6 bases remained unmatched. CDR3 DNA: TGTGCCAGCAGTAGCGGGGCCCTCAACAATGAGCAGTTCTTC. As protein: CASSSGALNNEQFF.

V gene TRBV24-1 combines with J gene TRBJ2-7, with 8 bases lining up with TRBD1. The CDR3 length is 14 residues. The trim removed 9 bases at V and 7 bases at J, leaving 13 bases unmatched. CDR1 is KGHDR, CDR2 SFDVKD, per germline. The CDR3 DNA reads TGTGCCACCTCGCGGGACAGGCTAACAGGGGAGCAGTACTTC. It codes for CATSRDRLTGEQYF.

Notes on this clone: Other DNA sequences from this sample encode an identical CDR3 as well. The chain has TRBV5-4 and TRBJ2-7; 9 bases match TRBD1. With 4 bases clipped from V and 4 bases from J, the junction kept 6 bases outside the gene matches. CDR3 size: 14 residues. CDR1 is SGHNT, CDR2 YYREEE, per germline (reference sequence). The CDR3 protein is CASSPRQGGYEQYF. In DNA form, the CDR3 reads TGTGCCAGCAGCCCGCGACAGGGGGGTTACGAGCAGTACTTC.

The rearrangement uses TRBV6-4 and TRBJ2-2; 8 nucleotides line up with TRBD2. The germline gives CDR1 MRHNA, CDR2 SNTAGT. The length of the CDR3 is 18 residues. Trimming cost V 4 bases and J 0 bases; bases outside gene matches: 10. The CDR3 protein is CASSVGALAATNTGELFF. CDR3 nucleotide sequence: TGTGCCAGCAGTGTCGGCGCACTAGCGGCTACGAACACCGGGGAGCTGTTTTTT.

This sequence joins TRBV7-3 and TRBJ2-7, with 10 positions matching TRBD2. CDR3 length: 13 amino acids. CDR1 and CDR2 (germline): SGHTA, FQGTGA. Trimming removed 4 bases from V and 3 bases from J; junction bases left unmatched: 0. The CDR3 DNA sequence: TGTGCCAGCAGCTCTAGCGGGGGCTACGAGCAGTACTTC. It encodes CASSSSGGYEQYF.

This CDR3 reads CASSYAPGGVSYEQYF. The CDR3 DNA follows: TGTGCCAGCAGTTACGCCCCGGGGGGGGTCTCCTACGAGCAGTACTTC. The chain joins TRBV6-2 or TRBV6-3 to TRBJ2-7; 8 bases align to TRBD2. The CDR3 is made up of 16 amino acids. Germline CDR1 and CDR2: MNHEY and SVGEGT. Germline trimming cut 2 bases from V and 0 bases from J; bases unmatched to any gene: 6.

The chain links TRBV7-3 to TRBJ2-3; 10 nucleotides align to TRBD2. CDR1 and CDR2 from the germline V gene are SGHTA and FQGTGA. J gave up 0 bases and V 7 bases, and 7 bases lay outside the gene matches. The CDR3 runs 16 residues. The CDR3 protein is CASTKSSGGSTDTQYF. The CDR3 DNA is TGTGCCAGCACCAAAAGTAGCGGGGGGAGCACAGATACGCAGTATTTT.

CDR3 DNA sequence: TGTGCCAGCAGTGCGACCGGGACAACCTACAATGAGCAGTTCTTC. Protein sequence: CASSATGTTYNEQFF. This chain connects TRBV27 to TRBJ2-1, with D maybe TRBD1 (6 bases). The CDR3 spans 15 residues. V shed 5 bases and J shed 2 bases, with 13 bases lying between them. Per the germline V gene, CDR1 is MNHEY and CDR2 is SMNVEV (reference sequence).

The genes are TRBV10-3 and TRBJ2-5; 8 bases agree with TRBD1. V lost 5 bases and J lost 4; bases outside the gene matches: 12. The CDR3 spans 16 residues. CDR1 and CDR2 (germline): ENHRY, SYGVKD. The CDR3 nucleotides are TGTGCCATCAGTACGTCAGGGGGCGGTCTAGGAGAGACCCAGTACTTC. This sequence encodes CAISTSGGGLGETQYF.

As for this clone: The germline gene is not matched at one end of the junction; a read error may be the cause. The chain carries TRBV3-1 (or the pseudogene TRBV3-2) and TRBJ2-5; 10 nucleotides match TRBD2. CDR3 size: 14 residues. Germline CDR1 LGHDT, CDR2 YNNKEL (reference sequence). CDR3 coding DNA: TGTGCCAGCGGCCAGGGACTAGCGTTTGAGACCCAGTACTTC. Its protein product is CASGQGLAFETQYF.

The genes are TRBV5-8 and TRBJ2-2, with D unresolved. The CDR3 totals 16 residues. Germline lookup yields CDR1 SGHTS and CDR2 YDEGEE. Trimming pared 0 bases from V and 0 bases from J, leaving 9 bases between. The chain's CDR3 is CASSLGLTANTGELFF. The CDR3 bases are TGTGCCAGCAGCTTGGGTCTAACCGCGAACACCGGGGAGCTGTTTTTT.